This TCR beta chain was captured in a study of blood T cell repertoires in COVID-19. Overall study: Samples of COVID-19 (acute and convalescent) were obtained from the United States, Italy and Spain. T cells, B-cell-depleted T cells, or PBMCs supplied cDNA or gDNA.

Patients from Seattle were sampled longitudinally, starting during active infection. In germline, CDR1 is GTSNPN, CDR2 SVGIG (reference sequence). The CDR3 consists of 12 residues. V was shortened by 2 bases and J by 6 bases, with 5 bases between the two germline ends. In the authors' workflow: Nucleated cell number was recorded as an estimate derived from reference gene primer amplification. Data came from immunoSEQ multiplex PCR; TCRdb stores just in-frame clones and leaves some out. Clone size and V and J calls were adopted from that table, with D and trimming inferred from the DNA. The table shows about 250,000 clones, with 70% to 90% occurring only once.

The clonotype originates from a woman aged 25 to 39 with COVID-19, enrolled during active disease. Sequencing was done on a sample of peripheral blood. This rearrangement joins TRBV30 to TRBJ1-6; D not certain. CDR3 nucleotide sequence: TGTGCCTGGAGTCTCCGTAATTCACCCCTCCACTTT. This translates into CAWSLRNSPLHF.